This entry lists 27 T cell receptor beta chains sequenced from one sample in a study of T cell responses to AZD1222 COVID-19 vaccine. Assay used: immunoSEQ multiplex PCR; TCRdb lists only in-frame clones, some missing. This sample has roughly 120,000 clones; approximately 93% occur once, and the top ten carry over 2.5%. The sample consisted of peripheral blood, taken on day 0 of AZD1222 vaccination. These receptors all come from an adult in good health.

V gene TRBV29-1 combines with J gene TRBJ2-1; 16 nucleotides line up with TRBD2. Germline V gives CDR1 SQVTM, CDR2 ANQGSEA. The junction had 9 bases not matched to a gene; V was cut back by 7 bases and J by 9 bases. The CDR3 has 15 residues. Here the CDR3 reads CSAEGLAGGRGEQFF. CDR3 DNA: TGCAGCGCGGAGGGACTAGCGGGAGGGCGGGGTGAGCAGTTCTTC.

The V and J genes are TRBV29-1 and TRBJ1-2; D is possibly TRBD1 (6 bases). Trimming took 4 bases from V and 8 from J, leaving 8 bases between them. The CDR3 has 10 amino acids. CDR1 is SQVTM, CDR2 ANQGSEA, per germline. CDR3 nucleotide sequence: TGCAGCGTTGCCGGACAGGGCTACACCTTC. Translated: CSVAGQGYTF. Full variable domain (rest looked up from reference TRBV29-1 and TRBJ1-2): SAVISQKPSRDICQRGTSLTIQCQVDSQVTMMFWYRQQPGQSLTLIATANQGSEATYESGFVIDKFPISRPNLTFSTLTVSNMSPEDSSIYLCSVAGQGYTFGSGTRLTVV.

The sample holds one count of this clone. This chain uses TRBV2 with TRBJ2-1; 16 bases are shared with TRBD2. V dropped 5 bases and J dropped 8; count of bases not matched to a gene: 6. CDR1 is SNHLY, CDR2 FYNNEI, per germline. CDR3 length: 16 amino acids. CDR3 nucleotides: TGTGCCAGCAGTCACCCGGGACTAGCGGGAGGGGATGAGCAGTTCTTC. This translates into CASSHPGLAGGDEQFF.

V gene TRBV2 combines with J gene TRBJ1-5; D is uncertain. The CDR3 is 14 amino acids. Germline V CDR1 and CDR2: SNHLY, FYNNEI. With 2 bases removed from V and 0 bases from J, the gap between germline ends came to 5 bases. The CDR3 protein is CASSERASNQPQHF. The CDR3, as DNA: TGTGCCAGCAGTGAACGCGCTAGCAATCAGCCCCAGCATTTT.

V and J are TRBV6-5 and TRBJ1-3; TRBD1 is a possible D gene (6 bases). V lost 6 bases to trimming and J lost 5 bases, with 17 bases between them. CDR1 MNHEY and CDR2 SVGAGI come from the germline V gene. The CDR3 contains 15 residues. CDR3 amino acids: CASSPPGHLRNTIYF. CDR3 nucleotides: TGTGCCAGCAGCCCGCCGGGACATCTGAGAAACACCATATATTTT.

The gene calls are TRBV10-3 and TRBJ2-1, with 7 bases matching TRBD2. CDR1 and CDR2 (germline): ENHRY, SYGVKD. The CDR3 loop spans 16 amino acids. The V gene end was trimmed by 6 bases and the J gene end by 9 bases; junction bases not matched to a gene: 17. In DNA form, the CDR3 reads TGTGCCATCAGACCCGTCGGGGGGATATCGGGTAGTGAGCAGTTCTTC. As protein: CAIRPVGGISGSEQFF.

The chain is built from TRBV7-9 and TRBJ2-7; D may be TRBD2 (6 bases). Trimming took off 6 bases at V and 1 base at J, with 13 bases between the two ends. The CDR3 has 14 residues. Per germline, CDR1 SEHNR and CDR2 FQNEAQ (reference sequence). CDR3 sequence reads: CASRGAGNSYEQYF. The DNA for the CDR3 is TGTGCCAGCAGGGGAGCGGGCAATTCCTACGAGCAGTACTTC.

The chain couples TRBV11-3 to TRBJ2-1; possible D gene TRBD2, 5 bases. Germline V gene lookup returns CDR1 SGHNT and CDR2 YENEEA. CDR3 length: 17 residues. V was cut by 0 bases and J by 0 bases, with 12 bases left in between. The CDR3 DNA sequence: TGTGCCAGCAGCTTAGACGTTTTGGGGAGCTCCTACAATGAGCAGTTCTTC. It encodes CASSLDVLGSSYNEQFF. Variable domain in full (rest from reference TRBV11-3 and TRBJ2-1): EAGVVQSPRYKIIEKKQPVAFWCNPISGHNTLYWYLQNLGQGPELLIRYENEEAVDDSQLPKDRFSAERLKGVDSTLKIQPAELGDSAVYLCASSLDVLGSSYNEQFFGPGTRLTVL.

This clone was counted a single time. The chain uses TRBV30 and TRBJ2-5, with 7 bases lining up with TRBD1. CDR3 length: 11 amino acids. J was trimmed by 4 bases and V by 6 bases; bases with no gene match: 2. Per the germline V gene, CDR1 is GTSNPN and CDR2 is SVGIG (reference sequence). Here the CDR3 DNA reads TGTGCCTGTGGACAGGCAGAGACCCAGTACTTC. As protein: CACGQAETQYF.

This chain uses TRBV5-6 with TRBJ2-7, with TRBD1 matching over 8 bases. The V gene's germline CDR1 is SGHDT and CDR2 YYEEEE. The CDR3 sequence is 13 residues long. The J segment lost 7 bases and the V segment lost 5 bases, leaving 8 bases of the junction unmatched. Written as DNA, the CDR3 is TGTGCCAGCAGTTATCAGGGGGCGGGAGAGCAGTACTTC. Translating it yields CASSYQGAGEQYF.

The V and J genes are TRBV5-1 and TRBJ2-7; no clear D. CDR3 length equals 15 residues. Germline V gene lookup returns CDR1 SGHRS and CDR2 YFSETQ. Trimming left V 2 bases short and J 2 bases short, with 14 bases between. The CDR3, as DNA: TGCGCCAGCAGCTTTTCGGCGGAAGTTCCCTACGAGCAGTACTTC. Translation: CASSFSAEVPYEQYF. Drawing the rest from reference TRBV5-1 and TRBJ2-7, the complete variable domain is KAGVTQTPRYLIKTRGQQVTLSCSPISGHRSVSWYQQTPGQGLQFLFEYFSETQRNKGNFPGRFSGRQFSNSRSEMNVSTLELGDSALYLCASSFSAEVPYEQYFGPGTRLTVT.

DNA of the CDR3: TGTGCCAGCAGTCTAGGTCCTCGCTTGGGACAGGGCCCCTACGAGCAGTACTTC. Protein: CASSLGPRLGQGPYEQYF. The chain couples TRBV27 to TRBJ2-7; TRBD1 agrees at 9 bases. Germline CDR1 MNHEY, CDR2 SMNVEV (reference sequence). V was clipped by 5 bases and J by 2 bases; unmatched bases: 16. CDR3 length equals 18 residues.

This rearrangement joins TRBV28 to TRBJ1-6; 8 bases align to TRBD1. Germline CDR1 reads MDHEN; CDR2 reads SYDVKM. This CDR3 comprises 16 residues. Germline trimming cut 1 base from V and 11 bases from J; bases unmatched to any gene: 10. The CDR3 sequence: CASSLSTGQGQTPLHF. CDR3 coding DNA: TGTGCCAGCAGTTTATCTACTGGACAGGGACAAACACCCCTCCACTTT.

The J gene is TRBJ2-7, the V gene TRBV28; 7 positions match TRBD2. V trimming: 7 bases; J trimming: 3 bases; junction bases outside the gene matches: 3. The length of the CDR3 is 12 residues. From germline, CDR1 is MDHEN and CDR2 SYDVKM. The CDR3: CASKGTNYEQYF. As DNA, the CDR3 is TGTGCCAGCAAAGGGACTAACTACGAGCAGTACTTC.

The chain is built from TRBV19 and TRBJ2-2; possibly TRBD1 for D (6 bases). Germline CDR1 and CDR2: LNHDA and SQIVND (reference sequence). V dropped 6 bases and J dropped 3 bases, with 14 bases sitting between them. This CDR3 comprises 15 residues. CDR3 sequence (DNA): TGTGCCAGTAGCGGTGGGGGCGTGGACACCGGGGAGCTGTTTTTT. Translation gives CASSGGGVDTGELFF.

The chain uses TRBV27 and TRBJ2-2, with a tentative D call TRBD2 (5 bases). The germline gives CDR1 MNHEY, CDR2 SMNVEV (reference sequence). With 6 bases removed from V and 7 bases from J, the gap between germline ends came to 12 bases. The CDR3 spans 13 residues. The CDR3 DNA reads TGTGCCAGCAGCGTGGGAGTTGGCGGGGAGCTGTTTTTT. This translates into CASSVGVGGELFF.

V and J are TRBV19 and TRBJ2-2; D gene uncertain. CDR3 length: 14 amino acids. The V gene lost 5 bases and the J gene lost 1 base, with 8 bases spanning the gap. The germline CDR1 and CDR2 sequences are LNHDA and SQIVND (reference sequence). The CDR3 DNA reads TGTGCCAGTAGTGGGGTAGGGAACACCGGGGAGCTGTTTTTT. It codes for CASSGVGNTGELFF.

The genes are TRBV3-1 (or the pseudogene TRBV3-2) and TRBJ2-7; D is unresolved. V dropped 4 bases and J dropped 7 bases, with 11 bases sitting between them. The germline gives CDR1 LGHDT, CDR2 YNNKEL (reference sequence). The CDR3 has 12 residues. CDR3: CASSLSLEEQYF. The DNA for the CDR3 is TGTGCCAGCAGCCTGAGTTTAGAGGAGCAGTACTTC.

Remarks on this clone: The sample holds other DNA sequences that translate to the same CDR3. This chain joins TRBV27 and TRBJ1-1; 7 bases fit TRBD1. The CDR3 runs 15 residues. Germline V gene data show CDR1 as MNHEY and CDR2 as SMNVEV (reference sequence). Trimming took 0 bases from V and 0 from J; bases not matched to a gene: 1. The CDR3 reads CASSLSGTVNTEAFF. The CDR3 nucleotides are TGTGCCAGCAGTTTATCAGGGACAGTGAACACTGAAGCTTTCTTT.

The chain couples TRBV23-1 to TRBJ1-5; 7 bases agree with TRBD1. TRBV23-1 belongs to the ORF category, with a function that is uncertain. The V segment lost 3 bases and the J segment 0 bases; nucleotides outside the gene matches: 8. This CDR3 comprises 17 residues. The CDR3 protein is CASSHPPDRVSNQPQHF. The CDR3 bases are TGCGCCAGCAGTCACCCACCCGACAGGGTTAGCAATCAGCCCCAGCATTTT.

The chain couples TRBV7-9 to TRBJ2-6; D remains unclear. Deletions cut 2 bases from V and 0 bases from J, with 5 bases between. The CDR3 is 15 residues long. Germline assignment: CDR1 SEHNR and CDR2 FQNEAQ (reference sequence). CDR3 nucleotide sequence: TGTGCCAGCAGCTTAAGGGTCTCTGGGGCCAACGTCCTGACTTTC. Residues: CASSLRVSGANVLTF. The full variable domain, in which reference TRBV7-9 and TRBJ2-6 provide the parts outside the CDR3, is DTGVSQNPRHKITKRGQNVTFRCDPISEHNRLYWYRQTLGQGPEFLTYFQNEAQLEKSRLLSDRFSAERPKGSFSTLEIQRTEQGDSAMYLCASSLRVSGANVLTFGAGSRLTVL.

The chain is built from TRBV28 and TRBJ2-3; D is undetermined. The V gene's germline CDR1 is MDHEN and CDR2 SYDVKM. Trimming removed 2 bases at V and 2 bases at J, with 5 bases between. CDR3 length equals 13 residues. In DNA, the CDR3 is TGTGCCAGCAGTTTACAGCCCACAGATACGCAGTATTTT. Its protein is CASSLQPTDTQYF.

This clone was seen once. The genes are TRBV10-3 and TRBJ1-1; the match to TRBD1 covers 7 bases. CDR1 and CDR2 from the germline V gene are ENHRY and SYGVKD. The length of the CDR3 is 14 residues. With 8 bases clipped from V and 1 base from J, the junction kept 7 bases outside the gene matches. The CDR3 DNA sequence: TGTGCCATCGGCGACAGGGAGACGAACACTGAAGCTTTCTTT. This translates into CAIGDRETNTEAFF.

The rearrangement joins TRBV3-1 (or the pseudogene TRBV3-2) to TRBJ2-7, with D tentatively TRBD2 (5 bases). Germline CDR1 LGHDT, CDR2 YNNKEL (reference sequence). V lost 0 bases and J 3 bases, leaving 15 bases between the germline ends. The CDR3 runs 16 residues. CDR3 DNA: TGTGCCAGCAGCCAAGATATAGGCTTGAGGGACTACGAGCAGTACTTC. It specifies CASSQDIGLRDYEQYF.

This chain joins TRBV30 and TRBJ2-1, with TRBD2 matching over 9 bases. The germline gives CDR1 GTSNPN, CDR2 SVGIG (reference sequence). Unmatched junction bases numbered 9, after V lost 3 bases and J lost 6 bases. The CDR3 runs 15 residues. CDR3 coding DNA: TGTGCCTGGAGCTCCGCGCTAGCGGGAAGCAATGAGCAGTTCTTC. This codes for CAWSSALAGSNEQFF.

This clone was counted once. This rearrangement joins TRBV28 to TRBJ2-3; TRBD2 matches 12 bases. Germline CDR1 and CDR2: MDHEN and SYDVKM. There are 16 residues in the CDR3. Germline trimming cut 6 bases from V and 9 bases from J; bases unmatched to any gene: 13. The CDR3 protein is CASSRSSGRGRGTQYF. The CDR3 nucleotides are TGTGCCAGCAGCCGATCTAGCGGGAGGGGTCGGGGAACGCAGTATTTT.

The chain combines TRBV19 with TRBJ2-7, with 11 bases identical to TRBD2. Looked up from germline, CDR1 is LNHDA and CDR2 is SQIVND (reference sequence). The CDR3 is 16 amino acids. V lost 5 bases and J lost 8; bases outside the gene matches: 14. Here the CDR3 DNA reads TGTGCCAGTAGTCCCACGGGAGGGACTAGCGGAAGGCAGCAGTACTTC. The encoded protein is CASSPTGGTSGRQQYF.